The clone carrying this T cell receptor beta chain was seen a few times. Antigen: not known. The data are from a study of memory CD4+ T cells and cytomegalovirus serostatus. Whole-study findings and limits: CMV serostatus prediction reached median AUC around 0.95, or 0.9 with US-trained model. Each of approximately 69 CMV-associated TCRbeta sequences occurred in one to five individuals.

V was cut by 5 bases and J by 1 base, with 8 bases left in between. The CDR3 sequence is 13 residues long. CDR1 and CDR2 from the germline V gene are SGHNT and YENEEA. The sort gate was single viable CD3+CD4+CD8-CD45RO+ cells for memory CD4+ T cells. Per the authors' pipeline: After removing out-of-frame reads, 2 million to 2.5 million distinct TCRbeta sequences remained. Sequencing was performed with immunoSEQ multiplex PCR; in TCRdb, only in-frame clones are kept and a portion is missing. That table furnishes V, J and clone size, whereas the DNA furnished D and trimming. The sample consists of 48,000 or so clones, about three quarters of them appearing once.

The receptor's source is an adult in good health and CMV-seronegative. The rearrangement uses TRBV11-3 and TRBJ1-1; D is ambiguous. Sequencing was performed on memory CD4+ T cells from blood. The CDR3 region is CASSTRQNTEAFF. CDR3 nucleotides: TGTGCCAGCAGCACTAGACAGAACACTGAAGCTTTCTTT. The full variable domain, rest sourced from reference TRBV11-3 and TRBJ1-1, is EAGVVQSPRYKIIEKKQPVAFWCNPISGHNTLYWYLQNLGQGPELLIRYENEEAVDDSQLPKDRFSAERLKGVDSTLKIQPAELGDSAVYLCASSTRQNTEAFFGQGTRLTVV.